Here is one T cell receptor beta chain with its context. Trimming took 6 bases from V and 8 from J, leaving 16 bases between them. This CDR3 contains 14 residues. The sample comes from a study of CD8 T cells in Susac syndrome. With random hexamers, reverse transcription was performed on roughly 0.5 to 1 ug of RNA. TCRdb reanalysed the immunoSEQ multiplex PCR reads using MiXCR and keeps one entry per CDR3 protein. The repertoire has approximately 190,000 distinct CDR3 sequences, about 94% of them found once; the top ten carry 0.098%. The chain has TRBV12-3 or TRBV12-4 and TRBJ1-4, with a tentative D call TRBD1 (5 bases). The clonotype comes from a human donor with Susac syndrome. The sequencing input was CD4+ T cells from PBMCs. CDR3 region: CASSDGTLGEKLFF. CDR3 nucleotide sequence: TGTGCCAGCAGCGACGGGACCCTGGGAGAAAAACTGTTTTTT.